A selection of T cell receptor beta chains follows, all from one sample in a study of T cells after posttransplantation cyclophosphamide. Clones were read by immunoSEQ multiplex PCR, and TCRdb kept only the in-frame ones, dropping some. The data show approximately 15,000 clones, around four fifths seen once. The sequenced sample consisted of memory CD4+ T cells sorted from PBMCs. The receptors come from a man aged 50 to 60 in good health, CMV-negative, and a related stem cell transplant donor. CDR3s include the opening cysteine and the closing phenylalanine or tryptophan. D genes are given only for firm matches. Size tells how often a clone was seen (once, few, many) or the class of an expanded clone, and some rows leave it out.

- | TRBJ1-1 | - | TRBV4-3 | CASSQEVARNTEAFF | TGCGCCAGCAGCCAAGAGGTGGCCAGGAACACTGAAGCTTTCTTT
- | TRBJ2-3 | - | TRBV10-3 | CAISESSGHGADTQYF | TGTGCCATCAGTGAGTCGAGTGGCCACGGGGCAGATACGCAGTATTTT
- | TRBJ1-3 | - | TRBV9 | CASSVDWSGNTIYF | TGTGCCAGCAGCGTAGACTGGTCAGGAAACACCATATATTTT
- | TRBJ2-1 | TRBD1 | TRBV27 | CASSGTGPYNEQFF | TGTGCCAGCAGTGGGACAGGGCCTTACAATGAGCAGTTCTTC
- | TRBJ2-1 | TRBD2 | TRBV6-5 | CASSYSGTRIYNEQFF | TGTGCCAGCAGTTACTCCGGGACTAGGATCTACAATGAGCAGTTCTTC
- | TRBJ1-4 | - | TRBV12-5 | CASGPETGQIPKKLFF | TGTGCTAGTGGCCCGGAGACAGGTCAGATTCCGAAAAAACTGTTTTTT
few | TRBJ2-7 | - | TRBV12-5 | CASGLYGGSSYEQYF | TGTGCTAGTGGTTTGTACGGGGGAAGTAGCTACGAGCAGTACTTC
- | TRBJ2-3 | TRBD2 | TRBV7-3 | CASSPYGGRDTQYF | TGTGCCAGCAGCCCGTACGGGGGGAGGGATACGCAGTATTTT
once | TRBJ2-1 | - | TRBV4-1 | CASSLAPGVSDNEQFF | TGCGCCAGCAGCCTCGCACCGGGGGTAAGCGACAATGAGCAGTTCTTC
- | TRBJ2-1 | TRBD2 | TRBV7-2 | CASSRTSGRAGYNEQFF | TGTGCCAGCAGCAGGACTAGCGGGAGGGCCGGCTACAATGAGCAGTTCTTC
- | TRBJ2-5 | - | TRBV2 | CASSLDSAKETQYF | TGTGCCAGCAGTTTGGACAGCGCTAAAGAGACCCAGTACTTC
- | TRBJ2-1 | TRBD2 | TRBV9 | CASSAVRGSSYNEQFF | TGTGCCAGCAGCGCTGTGCGGGGGAGCTCCTACAATGAGCAGTTCTTC
- | TRBJ2-6 | TRBD1 | TRBV7-9 | CASSLAGQSSGANVLTF | TGTGCCAGCAGCTTAGCGGGACAGAGCTCTGGGGCCAACGTCCTGACTTTC
- | TRBJ2-1 | TRBD2 | TRBV11-2 | CASSFLAGGPKNEQFF | TGTGCCAGCAGCTTCCTAGCGGGAGGGCCGAAAAATGAGCAGTTCTTC
- | TRBJ2-3 | TRBD2 | TRBV30 | CAWSPGTRYSTDTQYF | TGTGCCTGGAGTCCCGGGACTAGATATAGCACAGATACGCAGTATTTT
- | TRBJ2-7 | TRBD1 | TRBV7-9 | CASSKDRGKSSYEQYF | TGTGCCAGCAGCAAGGACAGGGGGAAGAGCTCCTACGAGCAGTACTTC
- | TRBJ1-3 | TRBD1 | TRBV23-1 | CASSPPRGQGNTIYF | TGCGCCAGCAGTCCCCCAAGGGGGCAGGGAAACACCATATATTTT
- | TRBJ2-1 | - | TRBV5-1 | CASSLARGHNEQFF | TGCGCCAGCAGCTTGGCCAGGGGACACAATGAGCAGTTCTTC
- | TRBJ2-1 | - | TRBV7-9 | CASSLIGEQFF | TGTGCCAGCAGCTTAATCGGTGAGCAGTTCTTC
- | TRBJ1-1 | TRBD1 | TRBV27 | CASRPQGENTEAFF | TGTGCCAGCAGACCACAGGGGGAGAACACTGAAGCTTTCTTT
- | TRBJ2-2 | TRBD1 | TRBV9 | CASRPGQGNPGELFF | TGTGCCAGCAGGCCGGGACAGGGTAATCCCGGGGAGCTGTTTTTT
- | TRBJ2-3 | TRBD2 | TRBV19 | CASSSRGGVTDTQYF | TGTGCCAGTAGTAGTCGGGGGGGCGTTACAGATACGCAGTATTTT
- | TRBJ1-1 | - | TRBV29-1 | CSVAGGTLSNTEAFF | TGCAGCGTTGCCGGGGGGACATTGTCGAACACTGAAGCTTTCTTT
- | TRBJ1-1 | - | TRBV6-6 | CASMRGNTEAFF | TGTGCCAGCATGCGAGGGAACACTGAAGCTTTCTTT
- | TRBJ2-5 | - | TRBV7-2 | CASSFQGLEETQYF | TGTGCCAGCAGCTTTCAGGGATTGGAGGAGACCCAGTACTTC
- | TRBJ2-7 | - | TRBV9 | CASSPSEGGGFSYEQYF | TGTGCCAGCAGCCCAAGCGAGGGGGGGGGTTTCTCCTACGAGCAGTACTTC
- | TRBJ2-2 | - | TRBV7-9 | CASSSPSRGYTGELFF | TGTGCCAGCAGCTCCCCCTCTAGGGGGTACACCGGGGAGCTGTTTTTT
- | TRBJ1-2 | - | TRBV5-6 | CASSLGSGYGYTF | TGTGCCAGCAGCTTGGGATCCGGCTATGGCTACACCTTC
- | TRBJ2-1 | TRBD1 | TRBV23-1 | CASSKSGDRLNNEQFF | TGCGCCAGCAGTAAATCCGGGGACAGGTTAAACAATGAGCAGTTCTTC
once | TRBJ1-1 | TRBD1 | TRBV19 | CASSITGGSVVEAFF | TGTGCCAGTAGTATCACAGGGGGGTCGGTTGTTGAAGCTTTCTTT
- | TRBJ2-1 | TRBD2 | TRBV7-3 | CASSPGLASDEQFF | TGTGCCAGCAGCCCGGGACTAGCGAGCGATGAGCAGTTCTTC
- | TRBJ2-1 | TRBD1 | TRBV11-2 | CASSHTGGWREQFF | TGTGCCAGCAGCCATACAGGGGGGTGGCGTGAGCAGTTCTTC
- | TRBJ1-2 | TRBD1 | TRBV18 | CASSGQGVYGYTF | TGTGCCAGCTCAGGACAGGGGGTTTACGGCTACACCTTC
- | TRBJ2-7 | - | TRBV5-1 | CASSLGAGTYEQYF | TGCGCCAGCAGCTTGGGCGCGGGCACCTACGAGCAGTACTTC
- | TRBJ1-1 | - | TRBV7-3 | CASSPSDTTGTEAFF | TGTGCCAGCAGCCCTTCGGACACAACAGGGACTGAAGCTTTCTTT
- | TRBJ1-3 | - | TRBV7-2 | CASSLLFSGNTIYF | TGTGCCAGCAGCTTATTATTCTCTGGAAACACCATATATTTT
- | TRBJ1-2 | - | TRBV25-1 | CASSWGGGVYGYTF | TGTGCCAGCAGCTGGGGTGGGGGGGTCTATGGCTACACCTTC
- | TRBJ2-1 | TRBD2 | TRBV30 | CAWSRKGLADNEQFF | TGTGCCTGGAGTAGAAAGGGACTAGCAGACAATGAGCAGTTCTTC
- | TRBJ1-4 | TRBD1 | TRBV18 | CASSPQQGSTTNEKLFF | TGTGCCAGCTCACCACAACAGGGGTCCACAACTAATGAAAAACTGTTTTTT
- | TRBJ2-7 | TRBD2 | TRBV5-1 | CASSLELAGAYEQYF | TGCGCCAGCAGCTTGGAACTAGCGGGAGCCTACGAGCAGTACTTC